This note documents a single TCR beta chain sequence. The repertoire was sequenced with immunoSEQ multiplex PCR; TCRdb's copy has only in-frame clones and lacks some. Of 150,000 to 170,000 clones in the sample, 90% were seen once. Trimming stripped 8 bases from V and 1 base from J, with 5 bases between. The length of the CDR3 is 12 residues. The germline CDR1 and CDR2 sequences are MNHEY and SMNVEV (reference sequence). The data originate from a study of T cell responses to AZD1222 COVID-19 vaccine. This TCR was sampled from an adult in good health. The sample consisted of peripheral blood, taken on day 0 of AZD1222 vaccination. V usage is TRBV27 and J usage is TRBJ2-2; D gene uncertain. CDR3 bases: TGTGCCAGCCGAAGGAACACCGGGGAGCTGTTTTTT. Its protein is CASRRNTGELFF.